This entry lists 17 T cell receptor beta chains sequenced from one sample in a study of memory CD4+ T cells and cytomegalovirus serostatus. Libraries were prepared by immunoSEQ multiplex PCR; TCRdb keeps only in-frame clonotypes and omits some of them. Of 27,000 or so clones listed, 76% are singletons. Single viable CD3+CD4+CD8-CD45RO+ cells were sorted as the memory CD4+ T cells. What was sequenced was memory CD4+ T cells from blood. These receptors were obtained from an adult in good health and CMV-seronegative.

CDR3 bases: TGTGCCACGGGGCGGAGAGATCAGCCCCAGCATTTT. Protein: CATGRRDQPQHF. The gene calls are TRBV10-3 and TRBJ1-5, with D maybe TRBD1 (5 bases). V dropped 10 bases and J dropped 5 bases, with 12 bases sitting between them. This CDR3 region has 12 residues. Germline V gene sequence: CDR1 ENHRY, CDR2 SYGVKD.

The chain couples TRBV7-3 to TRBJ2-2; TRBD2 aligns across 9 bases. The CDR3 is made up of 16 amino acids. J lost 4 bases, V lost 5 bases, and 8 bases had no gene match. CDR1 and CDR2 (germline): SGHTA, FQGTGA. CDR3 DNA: TGTGCCAGCAGCCTAAATAGCGGGGGTATCACCGGGGAGCTGTTTTTT. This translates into CASSLNSGGITGELFF.

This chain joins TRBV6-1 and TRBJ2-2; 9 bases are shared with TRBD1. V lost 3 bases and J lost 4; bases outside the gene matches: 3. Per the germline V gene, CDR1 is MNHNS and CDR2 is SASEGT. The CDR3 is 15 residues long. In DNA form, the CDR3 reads TGTGCCAGCAGTGAGTACAGGGGGCCCACCGGGGAGCTGTTTTTT. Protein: CASSEYRGPTGELFF.

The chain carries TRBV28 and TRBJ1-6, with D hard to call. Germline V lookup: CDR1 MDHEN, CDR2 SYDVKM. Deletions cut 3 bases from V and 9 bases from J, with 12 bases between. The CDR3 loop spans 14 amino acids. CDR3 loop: CASSFSVPFSPLHF. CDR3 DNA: TGTGCCAGCAGTTTTTCGGTTCCCTTTTCACCCCTCCACTTT.

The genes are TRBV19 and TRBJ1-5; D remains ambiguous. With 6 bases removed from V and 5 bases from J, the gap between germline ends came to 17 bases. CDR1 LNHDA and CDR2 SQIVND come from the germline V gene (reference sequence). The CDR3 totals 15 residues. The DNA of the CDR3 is TGTGCCAGTAGGGGATTAGGTAATTTGGATCAGCCCCAGCATTTT. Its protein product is CASRGLGNLDQPQHF.

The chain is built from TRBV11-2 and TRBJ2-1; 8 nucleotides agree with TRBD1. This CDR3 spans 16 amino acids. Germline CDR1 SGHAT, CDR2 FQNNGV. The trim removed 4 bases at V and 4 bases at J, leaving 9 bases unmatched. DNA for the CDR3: TGTGCCAGCAGCTCCCTCAGGGGGCTAGATTACAATGAGCAGTTCTTC. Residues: CASSSLRGLDYNEQFF.

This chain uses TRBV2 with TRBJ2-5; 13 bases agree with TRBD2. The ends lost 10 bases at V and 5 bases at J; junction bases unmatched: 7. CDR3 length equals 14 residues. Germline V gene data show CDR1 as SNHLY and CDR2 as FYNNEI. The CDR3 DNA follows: TGTGCCACCGGGACTAGCGGGATTGCGGAGACCCAGTACTTC. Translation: CATGTSGIAETQYF.

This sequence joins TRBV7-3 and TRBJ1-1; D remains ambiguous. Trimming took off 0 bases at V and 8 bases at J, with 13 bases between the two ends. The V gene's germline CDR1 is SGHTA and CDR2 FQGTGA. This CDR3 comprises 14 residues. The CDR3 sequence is CASSLTGSQPEAFF. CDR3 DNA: TGTGCCAGCAGCTTAACAGGGTCCCAGCCCGAAGCTTTCTTT. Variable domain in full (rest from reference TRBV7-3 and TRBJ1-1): GAGVSQTPSNKVTEKGKYVELRCDPISGHTALYWYRQSLGQGPEFLIYFQGTGAADDSGLPNDRFFAVRPEGSVSTLKIQRTERGDSAVYLCASSLTGSQPEAFFGQGTRLTVV.

CDR3 coding DNA: TGTGCCAGCAGCTGGACTAGCGGGAACCAAGAGACCCAGTACTTC. It codes for CASSWTSGNQETQYF. This rearrangement joins TRBV7-2 to TRBJ2-5; 12 nucleotides align to TRBD2. This CDR3 comprises 15 residues. The V gene end was trimmed by 4 bases and the J gene end by 0 bases; junction bases not matched to a gene: 0. Looked up from germline, CDR1 is SGHTA and CDR2 is FQGNSA.

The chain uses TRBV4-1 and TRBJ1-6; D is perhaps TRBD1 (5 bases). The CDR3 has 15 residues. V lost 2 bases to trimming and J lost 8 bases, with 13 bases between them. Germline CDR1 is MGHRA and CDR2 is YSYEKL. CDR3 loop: CASSQTWGIYSPLHF. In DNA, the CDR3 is TGCGCCAGCAGCCAAACTTGGGGGATTTATTCACCCCTCCACTTT.

Here the CDR3 DNA reads TGTGCCAGCAGACCCGGGACAGGGAACACCGGGGAGCTGTTTTTT. Residues: CASRPGTGNTGELFF. The chain carries TRBV7-3 and TRBJ2-2; 8 nucleotides align to TRBD1. The CDR3 is 15 amino acids. V lost 6 bases, J lost 1 base, and 4 bases stayed unmatched. Per the germline V gene, CDR1 is SGHTA and CDR2 is FQGTGA.

The CDR3 region has the DNA TGTGCCAGCTCACCTGCCGACAGGGGAGAGACTGAAGCTTTCTTT. Its protein product is CASSPADRGETEAFF. V gene TRBV18 combines with J gene TRBJ1-1, with 8 bases identical to TRBD1. V gave up 3 bases and J gave up 5 bases; unmatched junction bases: 8. CDR1 is KGHSH, CDR2 LQKENI, per germline. CDR3 length: 15 residues.

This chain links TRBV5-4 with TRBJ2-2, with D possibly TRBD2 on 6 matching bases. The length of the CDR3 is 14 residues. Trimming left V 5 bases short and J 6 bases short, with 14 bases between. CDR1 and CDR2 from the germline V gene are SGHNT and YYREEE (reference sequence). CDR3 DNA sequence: TGTGCCAGCAGTTCTGCCGGGAGCCCCGGGGAGCTGTTTTTT. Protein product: CASSSAGSPGELFF.

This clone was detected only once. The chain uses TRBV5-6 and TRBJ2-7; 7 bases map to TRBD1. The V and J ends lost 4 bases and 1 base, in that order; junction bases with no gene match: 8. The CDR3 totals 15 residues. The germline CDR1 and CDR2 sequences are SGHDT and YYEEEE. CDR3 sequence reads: CASSTWTGSSYEQYF. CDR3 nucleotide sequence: TGTGCCAGCAGCACCTGGACAGGATCATCCTACGAGCAGTACTTC.

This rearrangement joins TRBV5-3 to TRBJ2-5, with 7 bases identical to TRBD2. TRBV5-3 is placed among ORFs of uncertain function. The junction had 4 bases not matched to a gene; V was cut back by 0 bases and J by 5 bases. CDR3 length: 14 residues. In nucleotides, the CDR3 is TGTGCCAGAAGCTTGGGAAGCGGGGTGGAGACCCAGTACTTC. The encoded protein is CARSLGSGVETQYF.

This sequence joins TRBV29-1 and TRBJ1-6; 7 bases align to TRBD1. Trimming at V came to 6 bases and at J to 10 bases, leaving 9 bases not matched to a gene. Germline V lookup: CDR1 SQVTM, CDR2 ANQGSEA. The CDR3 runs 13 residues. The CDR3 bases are TGCAGCGTGACAACCGGGACAGAATCACCCCTCCACTTT. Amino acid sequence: CSVTTGTESPLHF.

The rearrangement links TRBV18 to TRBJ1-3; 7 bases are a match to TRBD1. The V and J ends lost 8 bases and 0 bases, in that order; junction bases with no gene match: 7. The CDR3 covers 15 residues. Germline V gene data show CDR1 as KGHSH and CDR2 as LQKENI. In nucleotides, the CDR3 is TGTGCCAGCCATTCGGACAGGAACTCTGGAAACACCATATATTTT. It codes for CASHSDRNSGNTIYF. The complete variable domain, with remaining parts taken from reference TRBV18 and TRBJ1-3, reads NAGVMQNPRHLVRRRGQEARLRCSPMKGHSHVYWYRQLPEEGLKFMVYLQKENIIDESGMPKERFSAEFPKEGPSILRIQQVVRGDSAAYFCASHSDRNSGNTIYFGEGSWLTVV.